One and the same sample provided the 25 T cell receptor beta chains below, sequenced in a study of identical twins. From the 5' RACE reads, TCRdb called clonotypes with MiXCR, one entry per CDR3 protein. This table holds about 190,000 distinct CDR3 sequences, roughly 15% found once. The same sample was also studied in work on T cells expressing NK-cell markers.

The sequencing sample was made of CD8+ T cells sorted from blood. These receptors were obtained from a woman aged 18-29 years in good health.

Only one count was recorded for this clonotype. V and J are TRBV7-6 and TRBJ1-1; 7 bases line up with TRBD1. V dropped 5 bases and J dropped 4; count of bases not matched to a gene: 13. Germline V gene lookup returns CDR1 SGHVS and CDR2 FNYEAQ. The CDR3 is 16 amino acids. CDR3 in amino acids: CASSQGVPGAVTEAFF. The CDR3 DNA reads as TGTGCCAGCAGCCAGGGGGTCCCAGGGGCCGTCACTGAAGCTTTCTTT. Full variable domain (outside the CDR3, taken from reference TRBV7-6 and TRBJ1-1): GAGVSQSPRYKVTKRGQDVALRCDPISGHVSLYWYRQALGQGPEFLTYFNYEAQQDKSGLPNDRFSAERPEGSISTLTIQRTEQRDSAMYRCASSQGVPGAVTEAFFGQGTRLTVV.

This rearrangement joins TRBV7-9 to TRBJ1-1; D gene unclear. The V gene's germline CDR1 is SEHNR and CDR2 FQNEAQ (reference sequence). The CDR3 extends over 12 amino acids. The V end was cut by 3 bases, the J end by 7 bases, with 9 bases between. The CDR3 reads CASSFGDREAFF. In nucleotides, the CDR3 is TGTGCCAGCAGCTTCGGGGATCGTGAAGCTTTCTTT.

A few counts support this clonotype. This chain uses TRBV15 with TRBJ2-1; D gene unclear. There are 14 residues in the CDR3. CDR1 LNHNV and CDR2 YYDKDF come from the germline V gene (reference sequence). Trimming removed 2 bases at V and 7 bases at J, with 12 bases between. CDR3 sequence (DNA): TGTGCCACCAGCAGATTAGAATTGGGAAATGAGCAGTTCTTC. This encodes CATSRLELGNEQFF.

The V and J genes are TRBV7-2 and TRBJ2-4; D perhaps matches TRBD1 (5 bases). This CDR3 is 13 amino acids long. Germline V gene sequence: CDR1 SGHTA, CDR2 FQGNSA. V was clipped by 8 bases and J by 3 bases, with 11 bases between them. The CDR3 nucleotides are TGTGCCAGCCAAAAGGGGTACAAAAACATTCAGTACTTC. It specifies CASQKGYKNIQYF.

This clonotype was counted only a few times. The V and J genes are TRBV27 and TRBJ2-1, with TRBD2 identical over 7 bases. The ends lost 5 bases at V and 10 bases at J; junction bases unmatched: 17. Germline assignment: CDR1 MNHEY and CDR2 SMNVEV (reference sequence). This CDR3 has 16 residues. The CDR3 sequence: CASSPWGGPYMQEQFF. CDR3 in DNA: TGTGCCAGCAGTCCCTGGGGGGGACCCTACATGCAGGAGCAGTTCTTC.

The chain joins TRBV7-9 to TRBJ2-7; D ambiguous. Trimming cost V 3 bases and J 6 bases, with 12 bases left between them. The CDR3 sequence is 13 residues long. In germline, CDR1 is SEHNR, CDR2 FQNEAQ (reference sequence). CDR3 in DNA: TGTGCCAGCAGCTTCGCCCCGTCGGGCGAGCAGTACTTC. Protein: CASSFAPSGEQYF.

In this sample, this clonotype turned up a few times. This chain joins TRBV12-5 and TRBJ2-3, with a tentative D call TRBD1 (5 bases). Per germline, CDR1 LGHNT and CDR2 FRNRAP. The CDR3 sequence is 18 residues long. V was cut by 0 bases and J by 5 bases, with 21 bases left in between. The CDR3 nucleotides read TGTGCTAGTGGTTTGGTCCCTTTGACAGCGTCCATCGGAGATACGCAGTATTTT. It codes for CASGLVPLTASIGDTQYF.

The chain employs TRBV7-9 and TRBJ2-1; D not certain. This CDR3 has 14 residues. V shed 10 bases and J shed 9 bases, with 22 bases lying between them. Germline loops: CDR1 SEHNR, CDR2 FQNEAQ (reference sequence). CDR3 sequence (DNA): TGTGCCACCAGACATGAAGTGAGGACGGGTGAGCAGTTCTTC. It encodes CATRHEVRTGEQFF.

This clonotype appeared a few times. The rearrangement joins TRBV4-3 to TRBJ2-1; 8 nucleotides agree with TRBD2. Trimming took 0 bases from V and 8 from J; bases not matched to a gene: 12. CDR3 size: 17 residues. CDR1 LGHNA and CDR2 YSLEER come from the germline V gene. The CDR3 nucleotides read TGCGCCAGCAGCCAAGAAACTATGCGGGAGGACCCCCATGAGCAGTTCTTC. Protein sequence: CASSQETMREDPHEQFF.

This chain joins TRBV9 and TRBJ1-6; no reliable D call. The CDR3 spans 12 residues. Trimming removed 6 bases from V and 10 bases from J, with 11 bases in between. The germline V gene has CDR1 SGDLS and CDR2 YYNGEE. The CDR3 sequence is CASKGVGSPLHF. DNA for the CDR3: TGTGCCAGCAAGGGAGTCGGATCACCCCTCCACTTT.

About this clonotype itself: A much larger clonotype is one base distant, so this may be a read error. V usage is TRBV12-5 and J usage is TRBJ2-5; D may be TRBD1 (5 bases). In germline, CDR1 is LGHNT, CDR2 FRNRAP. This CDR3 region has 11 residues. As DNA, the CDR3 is TGTGATAGCTTAGCAGGGGAGACCCAGTACTTC. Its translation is CDSLAGETQYF.

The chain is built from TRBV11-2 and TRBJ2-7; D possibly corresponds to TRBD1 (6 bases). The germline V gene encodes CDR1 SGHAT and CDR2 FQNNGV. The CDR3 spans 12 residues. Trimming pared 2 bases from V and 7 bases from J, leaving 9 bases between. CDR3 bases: TGTGCCAGCAGCTTAAGACAGGCTGAGCAGTACTTC. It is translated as CASSLRQAEQYF.

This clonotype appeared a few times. In DNA, the CDR3 is TGTGCTAGGGGAAACACCATATATTTT. Translated, it gives CARGNTIYF. The chain joins TRBV12-5 to TRBJ1-3; D gene ambiguous. The V end lost 9 bases, the J end lost 4 bases, and 1 base lay between the germline ends. CDR3 length: 9 residues. Germline V lookup: CDR1 LGHNT, CDR2 FRNRAP.

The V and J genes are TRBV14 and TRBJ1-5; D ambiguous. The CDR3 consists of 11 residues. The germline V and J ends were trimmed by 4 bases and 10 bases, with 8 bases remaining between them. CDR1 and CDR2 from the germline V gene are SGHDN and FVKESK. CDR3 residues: CASSPVRPQHF. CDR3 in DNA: TGTGCCAGCAGCCCAGTTCGTCCCCAGCATTTT.

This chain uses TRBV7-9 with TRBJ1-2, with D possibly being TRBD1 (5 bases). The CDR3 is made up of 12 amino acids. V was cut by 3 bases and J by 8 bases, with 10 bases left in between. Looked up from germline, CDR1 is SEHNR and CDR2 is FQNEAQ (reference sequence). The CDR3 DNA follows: TGTGCCAGCAGCTTTGGGGGGGAAGGCTACACCTTC. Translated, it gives CASSFGGEGYTF. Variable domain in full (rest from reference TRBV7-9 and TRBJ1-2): DTGVSQNPRHKITKRGQNVTFRCDPISEHNRLYWYRQTLGQGPEFLTYFQNEAQLEKSRLLSDRFSAERPKGSFSTLEIQRTEQGDSAMYLCASSFGGEGYTFGSGTRLTVV.

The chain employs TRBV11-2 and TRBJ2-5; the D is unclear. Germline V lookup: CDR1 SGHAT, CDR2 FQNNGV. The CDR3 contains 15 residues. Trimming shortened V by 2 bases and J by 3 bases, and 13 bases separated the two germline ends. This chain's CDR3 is CASSLTVGFEETQYF. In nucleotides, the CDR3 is TGTGCCAGCAGCTTAACCGTCGGCTTCGAAGAGACCCAGTACTTC.

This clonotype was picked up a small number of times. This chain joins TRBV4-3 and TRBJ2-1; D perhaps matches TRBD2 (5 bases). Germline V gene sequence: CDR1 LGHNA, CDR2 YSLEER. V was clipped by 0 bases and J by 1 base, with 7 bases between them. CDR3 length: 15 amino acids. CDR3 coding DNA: TGCGCCAGCAGCCAAGATATAGCGTCCTACAATGAGCAGTTCTTC. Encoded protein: CASSQDIASYNEQFF.

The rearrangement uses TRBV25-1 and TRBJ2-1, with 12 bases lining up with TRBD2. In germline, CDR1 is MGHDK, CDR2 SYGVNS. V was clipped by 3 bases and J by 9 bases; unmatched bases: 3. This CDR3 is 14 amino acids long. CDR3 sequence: CASSEPSGRVEQFF. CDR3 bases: TGTGCCAGCAGTGAGCCTAGCGGGAGGGTTGAGCAGTTCTTC. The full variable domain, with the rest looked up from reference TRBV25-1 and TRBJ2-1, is EADIYQTPRYLVIGTGKKITLECSQTMGHDKMYWYQQDPGMELHLIHYSYGVNSTEKGDLSSESTVSRIRTEHFPLTLESARPSHTSQYLCASSEPSGRVEQFFGPGTRLTVL.

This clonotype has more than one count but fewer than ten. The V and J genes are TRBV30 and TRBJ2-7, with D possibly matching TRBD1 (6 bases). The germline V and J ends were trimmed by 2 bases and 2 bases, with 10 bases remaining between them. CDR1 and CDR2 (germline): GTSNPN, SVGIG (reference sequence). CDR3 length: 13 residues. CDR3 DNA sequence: TGTGCCTGGAGTATGGGGGCTACCTACGAGCAGTACTTC. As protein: CAWSMGATYEQYF.

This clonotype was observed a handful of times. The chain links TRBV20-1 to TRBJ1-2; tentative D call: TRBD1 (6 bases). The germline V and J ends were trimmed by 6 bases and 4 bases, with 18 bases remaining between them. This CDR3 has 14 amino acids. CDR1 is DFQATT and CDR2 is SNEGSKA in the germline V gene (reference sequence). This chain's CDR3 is CSAIPTGGSYGYTF. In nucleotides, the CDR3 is TGCAGTGCCATCCCAACCGGGGGCAGCTATGGCTACACCTTC.

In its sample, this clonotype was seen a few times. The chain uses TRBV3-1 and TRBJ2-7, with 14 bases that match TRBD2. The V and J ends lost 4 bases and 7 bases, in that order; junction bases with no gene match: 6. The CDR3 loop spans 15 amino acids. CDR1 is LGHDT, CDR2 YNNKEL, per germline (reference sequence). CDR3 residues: CASSRSGLAGEEQYF. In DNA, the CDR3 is TGTGCCAGCAGCCGGTCGGGACTAGCGGGAGAAGAGCAGTACTTC.

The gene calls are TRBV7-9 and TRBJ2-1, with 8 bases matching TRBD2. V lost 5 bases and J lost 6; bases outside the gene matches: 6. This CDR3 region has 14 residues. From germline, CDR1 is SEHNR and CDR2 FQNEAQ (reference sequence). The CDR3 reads CASSPKRGRNEQFF. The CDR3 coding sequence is TGTGCCAGCAGCCCTAAGCGGGGGCGCAATGAGCAGTTCTTC.

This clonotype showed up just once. The CDR3 DNA reads as TGCGCCAGCAGCTTCGGACAGGGCCCACCCGGGGAGCTGTTTTTT. This sequence encodes CASSFGQGPPGELFF. The chain uses TRBV5-1 and TRBJ2-2, with 8 nucleotides matching TRBD1. CDR1 is SGHRS, CDR2 YFSETQ, per germline. The CDR3 consists of 15 residues. The J segment lost 6 bases and the V segment lost 2 bases, leaving 6 bases of the junction unmatched.

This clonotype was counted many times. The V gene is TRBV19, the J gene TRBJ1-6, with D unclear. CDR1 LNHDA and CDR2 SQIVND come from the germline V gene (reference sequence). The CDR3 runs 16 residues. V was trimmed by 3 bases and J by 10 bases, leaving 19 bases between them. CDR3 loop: CASSIGGSPGLSPLHF. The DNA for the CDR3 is TGTGCCAGTAGTATCGGTGGGTCGCCGGGATTATCACCCCTCCACTTT.

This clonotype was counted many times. DNA for the CDR3: TGTGCCATCAGTCCAAAGGGGCTAGCGGGGGTAAGCTCCTACAATGAGCAGTTCTTC. This gives the protein CAISPKGLAGVSSYNEQFF. This chain uses TRBV10-3 with TRBJ2-1; 10 bases are shared with TRBD2. CDR1 ENHRY and CDR2 SYGVKD come from the germline V gene. The ends lost 5 bases at V and 0 bases at J; junction bases unmatched: 13. The CDR3 runs to 19 residues.